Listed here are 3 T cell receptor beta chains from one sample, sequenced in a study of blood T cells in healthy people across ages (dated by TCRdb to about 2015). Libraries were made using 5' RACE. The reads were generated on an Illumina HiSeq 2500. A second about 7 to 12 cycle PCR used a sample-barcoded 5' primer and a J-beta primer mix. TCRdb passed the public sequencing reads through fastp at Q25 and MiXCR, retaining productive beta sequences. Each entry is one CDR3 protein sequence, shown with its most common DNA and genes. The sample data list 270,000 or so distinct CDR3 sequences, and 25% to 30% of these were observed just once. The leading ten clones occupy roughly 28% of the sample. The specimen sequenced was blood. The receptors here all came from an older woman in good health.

The CDR3 nucleotides read TGTGCCAGCAAACAGGTTGCAACTAATGAAAAACTGTTTTTT. Encoded protein: CASKQVATNEKLFF. The rearrangement joins TRBV2 to TRBJ1-4; weak D call: TRBD1 (5 bases). The CDR3 covers 14 residues. Germline-derived CDR1 and CDR2 are SNHLY and FYNNEI. Trimming cost V 7 bases and J 0 bases, with 9 bases left between them.

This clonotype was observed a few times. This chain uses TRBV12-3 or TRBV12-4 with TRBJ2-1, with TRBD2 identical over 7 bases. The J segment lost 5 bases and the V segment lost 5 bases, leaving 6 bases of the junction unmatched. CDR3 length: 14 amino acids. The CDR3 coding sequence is TGTGCCAGCAGTCCAGCGGGAAAGAACAATGAGCAGTTCTTC. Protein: CASSPAGKNNEQFF.

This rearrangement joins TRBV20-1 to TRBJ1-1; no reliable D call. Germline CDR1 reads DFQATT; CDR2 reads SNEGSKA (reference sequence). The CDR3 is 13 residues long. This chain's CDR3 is CRALGLMNTEAFF. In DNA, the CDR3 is TGCAGAGCCTTAGGACTGATGAACACTGAAGCTTTCTTT.